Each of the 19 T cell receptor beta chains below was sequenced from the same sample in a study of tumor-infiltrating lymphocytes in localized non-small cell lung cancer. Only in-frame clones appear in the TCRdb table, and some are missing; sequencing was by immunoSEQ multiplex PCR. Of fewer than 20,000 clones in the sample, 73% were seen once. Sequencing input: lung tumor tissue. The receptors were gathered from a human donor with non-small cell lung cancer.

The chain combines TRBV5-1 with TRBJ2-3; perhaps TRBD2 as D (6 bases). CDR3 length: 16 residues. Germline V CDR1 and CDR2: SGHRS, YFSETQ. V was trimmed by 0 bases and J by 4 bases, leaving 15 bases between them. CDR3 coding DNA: TGCGCCAGCAGCTTGGGCGGCGCGGGGAGTGCAGATACGCAGTATTTT. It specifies CASSLGGAGSADTQYF.

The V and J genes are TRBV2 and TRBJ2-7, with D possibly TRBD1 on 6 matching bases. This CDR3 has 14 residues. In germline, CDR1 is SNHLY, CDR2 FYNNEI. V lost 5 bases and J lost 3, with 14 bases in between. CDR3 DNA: TGTGCCAGCAGTCGGTCGGGACAAGTCTACGAGCAGTACTTC. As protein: CASSRSGQVYEQYF. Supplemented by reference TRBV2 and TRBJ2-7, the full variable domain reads EPEVTQTPSHQVTQMGQEVILRCVPISNHLYFYWYRQILGQKVEFLVSFYNNEISEKSEIFDDQFSVERPDGSNFTLKIRSTKLEDSAMYFCASSRSGQVYEQYFGPGTRLTVT.

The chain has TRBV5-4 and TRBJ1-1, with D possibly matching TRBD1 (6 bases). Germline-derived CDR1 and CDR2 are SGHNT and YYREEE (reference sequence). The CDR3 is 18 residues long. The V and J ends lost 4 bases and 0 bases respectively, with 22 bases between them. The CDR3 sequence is CASSGVVVPDSMNTEAFF. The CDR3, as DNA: TGTGCCAGCAGCGGGGTGGTTGTCCCGGACAGCATGAACACTGAAGCTTTCTTT.

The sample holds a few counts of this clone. Here the CDR3 DNA reads TGTGCCAGCAGCGTAGTTAGCGCCGGGGAGCTGTTTTTT. Protein product: CASSVVSAGELFF. The rearrangement uses TRBV9 and TRBJ2-2; weak D call: TRBD2 (5 bases). Germline V gene data show CDR1 as SGDLS and CDR2 as YYNGEE. V lost 0 bases and J lost 6, with 6 bases in between. CDR3 length: 13 residues.

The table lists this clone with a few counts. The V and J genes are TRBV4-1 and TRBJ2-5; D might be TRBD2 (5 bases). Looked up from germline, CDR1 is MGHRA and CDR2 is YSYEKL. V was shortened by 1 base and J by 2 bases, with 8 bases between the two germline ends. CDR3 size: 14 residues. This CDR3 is CASSQGGSQETQYF. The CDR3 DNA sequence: TGCGCCAGCAGCCAAGGAGGGAGTCAAGAGACCCAGTACTTC.

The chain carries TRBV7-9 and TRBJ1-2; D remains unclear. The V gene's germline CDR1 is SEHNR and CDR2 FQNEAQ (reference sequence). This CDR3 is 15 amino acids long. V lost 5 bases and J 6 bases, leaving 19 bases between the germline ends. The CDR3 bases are TGTGCCAGCAGCGGGGTGGACGGGCCCCCTCATGGCTACACCTTC. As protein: CASSGVDGPPHGYTF.

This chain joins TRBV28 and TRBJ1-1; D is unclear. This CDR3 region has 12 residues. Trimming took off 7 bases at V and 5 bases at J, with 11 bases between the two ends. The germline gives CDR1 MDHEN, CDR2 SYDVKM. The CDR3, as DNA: TGTGCCAGCAACAACCCGGGGACTGAAGCTTTCTTT. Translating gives CASNNPGTEAFF.

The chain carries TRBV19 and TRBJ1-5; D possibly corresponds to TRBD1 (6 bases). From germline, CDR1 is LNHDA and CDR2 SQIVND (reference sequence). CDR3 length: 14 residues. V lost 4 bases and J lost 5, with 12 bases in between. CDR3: CASSTWTDYQPQHF. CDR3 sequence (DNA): TGTGCCAGTAGTACATGGACAGACTATCAGCCCCAGCATTTT.

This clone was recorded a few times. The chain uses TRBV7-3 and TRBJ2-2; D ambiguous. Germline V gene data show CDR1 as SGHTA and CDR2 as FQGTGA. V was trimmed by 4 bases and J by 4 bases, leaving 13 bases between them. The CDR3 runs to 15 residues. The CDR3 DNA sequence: TGTGCCAGCAGCTCATTCCCGCCACCCACCGGGGAGCTGTTTTTT. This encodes CASSSFPPPTGELFF.

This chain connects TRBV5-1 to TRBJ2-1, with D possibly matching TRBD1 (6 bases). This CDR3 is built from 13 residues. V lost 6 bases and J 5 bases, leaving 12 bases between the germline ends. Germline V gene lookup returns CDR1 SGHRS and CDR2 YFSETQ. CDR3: CASTDRNNNEQFF. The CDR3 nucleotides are TGCGCCAGCACCGACAGGAACAACAATGAGCAGTTCTTC. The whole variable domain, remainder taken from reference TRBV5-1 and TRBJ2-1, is KAGVTQTPRYLIKTRGQQVTLSCSPISGHRSVSWYQQTPGQGLQFLFEYFSETQRNKGNFPGRFSGRQFSNSRSEMNVSTLELGDSALYLCASTDRNNNEQFFGPGTRLTVL.

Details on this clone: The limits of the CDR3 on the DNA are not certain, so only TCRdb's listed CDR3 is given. CDR3 in amino acids: CASILAAPDAGDF. The chain recombines TRBV7-2 with TRBJ2-5; no DNA check was done on the table's D call, TRBD2. The CDR3 sequence runs 13 residues, both termini included. Germline loops: CDR1 SGHTA, CDR2 FQGNSA.

CDR3 in DNA: TGCGCCAGCAGCTTGGCCACGAACTCCTACGAGCAGTACTTC. This gives the protein CASSLATNSYEQYF. The chain links TRBV5-1 to TRBJ2-7, with unresolved D. The CDR3 contains 14 residues. Germline V gives CDR1 SGHRS, CDR2 YFSETQ. V dropped 0 bases and J dropped 0 bases, with 7 bases sitting between them.

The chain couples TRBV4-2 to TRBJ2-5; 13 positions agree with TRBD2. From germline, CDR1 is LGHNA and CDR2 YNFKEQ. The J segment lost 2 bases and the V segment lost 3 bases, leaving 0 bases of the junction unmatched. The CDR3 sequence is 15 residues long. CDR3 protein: CASSQGLAGQETQYF. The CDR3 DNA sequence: TGTGCCAGCAGCCAGGGACTAGCGGGGCAAGAGACCCAGTACTTC.

The CDR3 spells CAISDSREETQYF. The CDR3 DNA is TGTGCCATCAGTGACTCAAGGGAGGAGACCCAGTACTTC. The gene calls are TRBV10-3 and TRBJ2-5, with a weak D call TRBD2 (5 bases). This CDR3 region has 13 residues. The germline CDR1 and CDR2 sequences are ENHRY and SYGVKD. Trimming removed 3 bases at V and 5 bases at J, with 10 bases between.

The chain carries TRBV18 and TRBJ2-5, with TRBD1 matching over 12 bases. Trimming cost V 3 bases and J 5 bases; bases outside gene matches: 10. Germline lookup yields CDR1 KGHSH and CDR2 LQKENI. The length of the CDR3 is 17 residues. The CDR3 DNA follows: TGTGCCAGCTCACCCGGGACAGGGGGCGGTGGAGCGGAGACCCAGTACTTC. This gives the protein CASSPGTGGGGAETQYF.

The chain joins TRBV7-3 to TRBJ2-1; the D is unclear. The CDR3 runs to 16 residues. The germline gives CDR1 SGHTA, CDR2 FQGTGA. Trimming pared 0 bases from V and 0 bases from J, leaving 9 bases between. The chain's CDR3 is CASSLTTTNSYNEQFF. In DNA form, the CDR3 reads TGTGCCAGCAGCTTAACTACAACTAACTCCTACAATGAGCAGTTCTTC.

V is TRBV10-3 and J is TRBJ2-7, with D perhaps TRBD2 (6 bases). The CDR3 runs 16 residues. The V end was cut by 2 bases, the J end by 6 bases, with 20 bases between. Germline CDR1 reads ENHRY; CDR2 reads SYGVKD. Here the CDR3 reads CAISEGGWGTAGEQYF. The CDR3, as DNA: TGTGCCATCAGTGAGGGAGGGTGGGGGACTGCCGGCGAGCAGTACTTC.

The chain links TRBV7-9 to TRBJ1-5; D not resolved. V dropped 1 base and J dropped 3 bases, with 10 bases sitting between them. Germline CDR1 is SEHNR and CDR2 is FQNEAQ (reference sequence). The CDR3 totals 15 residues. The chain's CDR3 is CASSLGDGTNQPQHF. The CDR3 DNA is TGTGCCAGCAGCTTAGGTGACGGTACCAATCAGCCCCAGCATTTT. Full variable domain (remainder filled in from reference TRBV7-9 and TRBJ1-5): DTGVSQNPRHKITKRGQNVTFRCDPISEHNRLYWYRQTLGQGPEFLTYFQNEAQLEKSRLLSDRFSAERPKGSFSTLEIQRTEQGDSAMYLCASSLGDGTNQPQHFGDGTRLSIL.

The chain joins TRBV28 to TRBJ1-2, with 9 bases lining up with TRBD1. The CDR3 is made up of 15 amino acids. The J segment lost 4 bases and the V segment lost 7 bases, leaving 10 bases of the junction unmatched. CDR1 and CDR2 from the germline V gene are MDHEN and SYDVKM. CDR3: CASTSGTGLLYGYTF. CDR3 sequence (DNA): TGTGCCAGCACCTCCGGGACAGGGCTCCTCTATGGCTACACCTTC.